A single sample is the source of the 20 T cell receptor beta chains below, sequenced in a study of CXCR4 blockade with PD-1 therapy in pancreatic cancer. The method was immunoSEQ multiplex PCR; TCRdb's version includes in-frame clones alone and lacks a portion of them. The sample yields roughly 18,000 clones, roughly 72% seen once. The sequenced sample consisted of tumor tissue. These receptors were taken from a human donor with pancreatic ductal adenocarcinoma.

Comments on this clone: One end of the junction varies from germline; a read error may be responsible. The chain joins TRBV9 to TRBJ2-1; TRBD2 might be the D (5 bases). The CDR3 consists of 18 residues. CDR1 and CDR2 (germline): SGDLS, YYNGEE. The CDR3 DNA sequence: TGTGTCAGCAGCGTAGCCCCTCACGACGGAGGTCCTTACAATGAGCAGTTCTTC. This sequence encodes CVSSVAPHDGGPYNEQFF.

The CDR3 protein is CASSPVQYGEQYF. The CDR3 DNA reads as TGTGCCAGCTCACCTGTGCAATACGGCGAGCAGTACTTC. This rearrangement joins TRBV18 to TRBJ2-7; D is uncertain. Looked up from germline, CDR1 is KGHSH and CDR2 is LQKENI. Trimming pared 3 bases from V and 6 bases from J, leaving 12 bases between. The CDR3 runs to 13 residues.

This clone was detected only a few times. The V call is TRBV11-3, the J call TRBJ2-7; 10 nucleotides line up with TRBD2. Germline lookup yields CDR1 SGHNT and CDR2 YENEEA. The CDR3 runs 16 residues. Trimming cost V 2 bases and J 5 bases; bases outside gene matches: 9. DNA of the CDR3: TGTGCCAGCAGCTTACGCCTAGCGGGAGTTGTCGACGAGCAGTACTTC. This encodes CASSLRLAGVVDEQYF.

This chain links TRBV5-1 with TRBJ2-1; no clear D. The CDR3 extends over 14 amino acids. V lost 0 bases and J 7 bases, leaving 11 bases between the germline ends. CDR1 and CDR2 from the germline V gene are SGHRS and YFSETQ. The CDR3 here is CASSLEASSNEQFF. CDR3 coding DNA: TGCGCCAGCAGCTTGGAGGCTTCAAGTAATGAGCAGTTCTTC.

V usage is TRBV19 and J usage is TRBJ2-7; TRBD2 aligns across 8 bases. V lost 4 bases to trimming and J lost 9 bases; unmatched junction nucleotides: 11. Germline lookup yields CDR1 LNHDA and CDR2 SQIVND (reference sequence). This CDR3 is 14 amino acids long. CDR3 region: CASSRNSGGAAQYF. DNA for the CDR3: TGTGCCAGTAGTAGGAATTCGGGAGGGGCGGCGCAGTACTTC.

This clone was picked up one time. The chain recombines TRBV19 with TRBJ1-1; 7 bases are a match to TRBD1. Germline values: CDR1 LNHDA, CDR2 SQIVND (reference sequence). This CDR3 region has 13 residues. The J segment lost 1 base and the V segment lost 6 bases, leaving 2 bases of the junction unmatched. The CDR3 bases are TGTGCCAGTAGCACAGGGGCGAACACTGAAGCTTTCTTT. Its translation is CASSTGANTEAFF.

This clone was found once. This sequence joins TRBV19 and TRBJ2-7; 9 bases are shared with TRBD1. This CDR3 spans 14 amino acids. J gave up 3 bases and V 6 bases, and 6 bases lay outside the gene matches. Looked up from germline, CDR1 is LNHDA and CDR2 is SQIVND (reference sequence). The CDR3 spells CASRDRGGSYEQYF. The CDR3 coding sequence is TGTGCCAGTAGGGACAGGGGTGGGAGCTACGAGCAGTACTTC.

A remark on this clone: Its ends do not fully match the called genes, so a read error is possible. The V gene is TRBV19, the J gene TRBJ1-2, with 10 bases fitting TRBD1. Looked up from germline, CDR1 is LNHDA and CDR2 is SQIVND (reference sequence). The CDR3 covers 15 residues. CDR3 region: CASSAGQGGGYGYTF. CDR3 nucleotide sequence: TGTGCTAGTAGTGCAGGACAGGGGGGAGGCTATGGCTACACCTTC.

This chain uses TRBV6-8 with TRBJ2-1; possibly TRBD1 or TRBD2 for D (5 bases each). The germline gives CDR1 MNHGY, CDR2 SAAAGT. This CDR3 has 16 amino acids. Between the trimmed V and J ends, which lost 1 base and 5 bases, there was a span of 15 bases. CDR3 coding DNA: TGTGCCAGCAGTTACTGGGGGTCAAACGGTGACAATGAGCAGTTCTTC. It yields the protein CASSYWGSNGDNEQFF.

This chain links TRBV18 with TRBJ2-5, with 8 bases identical to TRBD1. After removal of 8 bases from V and 3 bases from J, the junction contained 5 bases not matched to a gene. Germline V gene sequence: CDR1 KGHSH, CDR2 LQKENI. The CDR3 has 13 amino acids. The CDR3 nucleotides are TGTGCCAGCGTTCCACAGGGGGAAGAGACCCAGTACTTC. It codes for CASVPQGEETQYF.

The chain links TRBV11-3 to TRBJ2-5; 8 bases map to TRBD1. J gave up 0 bases and V 5 bases, and 5 bases lay outside the gene matches. Germline values: CDR1 SGHNT, CDR2 YENEEA. CDR3 size: 15 residues. The CDR3 DNA sequence: TGTGCCAGCAGCCCGCAGGGGGCCCACCAAGAGACCCAGTACTTC. Protein sequence: CASSPQGAHQETQYF. The full variable domain, in which reference TRBV11-3 and TRBJ2-5 provide the parts outside the CDR3, is EAGVVQSPRYKIIEKKQPVAFWCNPISGHNTLYWYLQNLGQGPELLIRYENEEAVDDSQLPKDRFSAERLKGVDSTLKIQPAELGDSAVYLCASSPQGAHQETQYFGPGTRLLVL.

The chain links TRBV19 to TRBJ1-1; D call uncertain. Germline V CDR1 and CDR2: LNHDA, SQIVND (reference sequence). Trimming cost V 4 bases and J 3 bases, with 15 bases left between them. CDR3 size: 15 residues. The CDR3 coding sequence is TGTGCCAGTAGTAGTTTTGAGGGTACGGACACTGAAGCTTTCTTT. This translates into CASSSFEGTDTEAFF.

This clone showed up just once. The chain joins TRBV19 to TRBJ1-5; tentatively, D is TRBD1 (5 bases). V gave up 4 bases and J gave up 6 bases, with 10 bases separating them. The CDR3 is made up of 13 amino acids. Per the germline V gene, CDR1 is LNHDA and CDR2 is SQIVND (reference sequence). The CDR3 DNA is TGTGCCAGTAGTACAGGGATCACTCAGCCCCAGCATTTT. Its translation: CASSTGITQPQHF.

The chain is built from TRBV19 and TRBJ2-2, with D unresolved. Germline values: CDR1 LNHDA, CDR2 SQIVND (reference sequence). The CDR3 spans 14 residues. Trimming took 3 bases from V and 6 from J, leaving 11 bases between them. CDR3 in amino acids: CASSMGQAAGELFF. The CDR3 nucleotides read TGTGCCAGTAGTATGGGTCAGGCGGCCGGGGAGCTGTTTTTT.

The chain uses TRBV29-1 and TRBJ2-1; D possibly corresponds to TRBD2 (5 bases). This CDR3 is 14 amino acids long. CDR1 is SQVTM and CDR2 is ANQGSEA in the germline V gene. V lost 2 bases and J 5 bases, leaving 13 bases between the germline ends. CDR3 sequence: CSVESLASHNEQFF. Here the CDR3 DNA reads TGCAGCGTTGAAAGTCTAGCATCCCACAATGAGCAGTTCTTC.

The chain has TRBV27 and TRBJ1-4; TRBD1 agrees at 7 bases. J gave up 7 bases and V 6 bases, and 14 bases lay outside the gene matches. Germline CDR1 is MNHEY and CDR2 is SMNVEV (reference sequence). The CDR3 length is 16 residues. CDR3 nucleotides: TGTGCCAGCAGCCTGCTGGGCCAGGGGGAGTCTGAAAAACTGTTTTTT. Its protein is CASSLLGQGESEKLFF.

This clone was counted a single time. The rearrangement joins TRBV28 to TRBJ2-1; D unresolved. Trimming left V 5 bases short and J 0 bases short, with 11 bases between. The CDR3 is 15 amino acids. The germline V gene encodes CDR1 MDHEN and CDR2 SYDVKM. CDR3 sequence: CASSNPGRSYNEQFF. In nucleotides, the CDR3 is TGTGCCAGCAGTAACCCCGGCCGCTCCTACAATGAGCAGTTCTTC.

This clone was observed a handful of times. The chain is built from TRBV6-8 and TRBJ2-7; D gene uncertain. This CDR3 is built from 12 residues. V lost 4 bases and J 6 bases, leaving 10 bases between the germline ends. CDR1 and CDR2 from the germline V gene are MNHGY and SAAAGT. CDR3 DNA sequence: TGTGCCAGCAGTTTTGCCGTCGGCGAGCAGTACTTC. Translated, it gives CASSFAVGEQYF.

The chain carries TRBV19 and TRBJ1-4; TRBD1 agrees at 10 bases. V was pared by 8 bases and J by 4 bases, with 7 bases of the junction left unmatched. Germline V gene data show CDR1 as LNHDA and CDR2 as SQIVND (reference sequence). This CDR3 is 15 amino acids long. The CDR3 DNA reads as TGTGCCAGTTCCACCCGGACAGGGGGTAATGAAAAACTGTTTTTT. Encoded protein: CASSTRTGGNEKLFF.

This clone was picked up one time. The V call is TRBV30, the J call TRBJ1-4, with 7 bases that match TRBD1. The junction had 2 bases not matched to a gene; V was cut back by 4 bases and J by 0 bases. This CDR3 contains 14 residues. Germline CDR1 and CDR2: GTSNPN and SVGIG (reference sequence). The CDR3 loop reads CAWTGGSTNEKLFF. Written as DNA, the CDR3 is TGTGCCTGGACAGGGGGGTCAACTAATGAAAAACTGTTTTTT.